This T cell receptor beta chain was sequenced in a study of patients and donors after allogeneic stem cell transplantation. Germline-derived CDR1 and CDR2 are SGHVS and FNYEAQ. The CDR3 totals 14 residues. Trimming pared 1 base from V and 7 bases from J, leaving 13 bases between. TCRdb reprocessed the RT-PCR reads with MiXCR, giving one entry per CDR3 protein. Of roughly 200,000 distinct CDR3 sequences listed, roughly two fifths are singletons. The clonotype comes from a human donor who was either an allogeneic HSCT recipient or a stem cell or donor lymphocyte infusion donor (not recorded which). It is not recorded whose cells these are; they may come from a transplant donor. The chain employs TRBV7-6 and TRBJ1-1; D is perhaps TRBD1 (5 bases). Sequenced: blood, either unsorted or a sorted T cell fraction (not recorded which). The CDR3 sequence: CASSLEVSGGEAFF. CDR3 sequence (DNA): TGTGCCAGCAGCTTAGAAGTTTCGGGGGGTGAAGCTTTCTTT.